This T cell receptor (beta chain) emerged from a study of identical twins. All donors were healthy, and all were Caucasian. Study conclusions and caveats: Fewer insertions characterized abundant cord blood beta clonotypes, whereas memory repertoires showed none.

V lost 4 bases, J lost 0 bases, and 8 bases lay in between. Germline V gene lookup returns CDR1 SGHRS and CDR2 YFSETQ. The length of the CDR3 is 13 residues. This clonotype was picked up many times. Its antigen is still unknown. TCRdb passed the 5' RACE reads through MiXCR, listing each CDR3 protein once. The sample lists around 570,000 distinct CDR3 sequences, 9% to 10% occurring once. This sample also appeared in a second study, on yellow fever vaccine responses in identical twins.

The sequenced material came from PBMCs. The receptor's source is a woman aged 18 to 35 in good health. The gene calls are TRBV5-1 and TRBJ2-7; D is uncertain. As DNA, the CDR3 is TGCGCCAGCAGCCCGACTGACTCCTACGAGCAGTACTTC. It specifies CASSPTDSYEQYF.